The TCR beta chain under discussion was sequenced for a study of T cell repertoires in cytomegalovirus infection (dated by TCRdb to about 2019). Notes on the research overall: Alongside well-studied HLA-B-restricted epitopes, the peptide stimulations were aimed at recently identified HLA-C-restricted CMV epitopes, whose presentation resists viral immunomodulation. Donor HLA type was relevant to the analysis, because carriage of CMV infection together with the matching HLA type was indicated by public TCR beta signatures. General findings and caveats noted by the study authors: Cumulative frequency of public TCR beta family members discriminated carriers of CMV infection plus the relevant HLA type in this cohort and an independent approximately 400-donor cohort. The ex vivo response was dominated by HLA-C-restricted CMV-specific TCR beta clonotypes, which also provided the single most frequent clonotype in two of eight donors.

This sample's treatment or condition label indicates: in vitro stimulation with specific CMV peptide epitopes to enrich CMV-specific T cells. As encoded in the germline V gene, CDR1 is SGHVS while CDR2 is FNYEAQ. V loses 5 bases of germline sequence and J loses 3 bases, and the interval between the two ends is 14 bases. Inclusive of the bounding cysteine and phenylalanine, the CDR3 is 14 residues long. Of all the DNA, just the CDR3 is kept, 42 bases in frame from base 1. Sequencing was carried out with an Illumina HiSeq 1500. TCRdb cleaned the public reads at Q25 with fastp, built clones with MiXCR and kept in-frame beta chains. Rows with a matching CDR3 protein are joined into one entry that keeps the most common DNA and genes. In all, the sample holds about 700,000 distinct CDR3 sequences, and around 35% of those were seen once. The ten top clones hold 15% to 20% of the sample. Remarks on this clonotype: No cognate antigen has been identified for it. This may stem from a read error, because a much larger clone lies one nucleotide away.

The material sequenced was cultured PBMCs, taken from culture after CMV antigen stimulation. The source of this sequence is a human donor in good health (CMV status not recorded). Some clones in this sample may be carry-over from other donors' samples. The rearrangement combines TRBV7-6 with TRBJ2-7; the D region possibly corresponds to TRBD2 (5 bases align). DNA sequence: TGTGCCAGCAGCCCCCGGGAAAGACTCTACGAGCAGTACTTC. The resulting protein is CASSPRERLYEQYF.